The 26 T cell receptor beta chains below all came from one sample that was sequenced in a study of Tregs in tolerant kidney transplant recipients. Only in-frame clones appear in the TCRdb table, and some are missing; sequencing was by immunoSEQ multiplex PCR. The sample has about 64,000 clones; around 87% are singletons. Recipients received nonmyeloablative bone marrow transplants from related graft donors, with transient mixed chimerism. The sample consisted of CD4+ T cells from blood (PBMCs), taken 6 months after the transplant. These receptors all come from a human patient who received a combined kidney and bone marrow transplant. T cells may partly derive from the graft donor.

The chain links TRBV10-3 to TRBJ2-1, with 11 bases matching TRBD2. The CDR3 spans 16 residues. Trimming took 5 bases from V and 2 from J; bases not matched to a gene: 5. Germline CDR1 is ENHRY and CDR2 is SYGVKD. The CDR3 is CAISIAGGGTYNEQFF. DNA for the CDR3: TGTGCCATCAGTATAGCGGGAGGGGGGACCTACAATGAGCAGTTCTTC.

The chain carries TRBV7-9 and TRBJ1-1, with D uncertain. This CDR3 is built from 13 residues. CDR1 SEHNR and CDR2 FQNEAQ come from the germline V gene (reference sequence). Trimming shortened V by 3 bases and J by 5 bases, and 10 bases separated the two germline ends. Here the CDR3 reads CASSLGGRTEAFF. CDR3 bases: TGTGCCAGCAGCTTGGGCGGGCGGACTGAAGCTTTCTTT.

The chain combines TRBV9 with TRBJ1-2; D gene unclear. The length of the CDR3 is 15 residues. Germline CDR1 is SGDLS and CDR2 is YYNGEE. Deletions cut 0 bases from V and 4 bases from J, with 13 bases between. CDR3 region: CASSVVADDFYGYTF. CDR3 bases: TGTGCCAGCAGCGTAGTAGCAGACGATTTCTATGGCTACACCTTC.

The chain links TRBV5-4 to TRBJ2-4; TRBD2 might be the D (5 bases). The CDR3 length is 14 residues. Germline loops: CDR1 SGHNT, CDR2 YYREEE (reference sequence). The germline V and J ends were trimmed by 2 bases and 5 bases, with 11 bases remaining between them. In DNA form, the CDR3 reads TGTGCCAGCAGCTTAGCTGGACTCGAAAACATTCAGTACTTC. Protein sequence: CASSLAGLENIQYF. The variable domain in full, completed from reference TRBV5-4 and TRBJ2-4, reads ETGVTQSPTHLIKTRGQQVTLRCSSQSGHNTVSWYQQALGQGPQFIFQYYREEENGRGNFPPRFSGLQFPNYSSELNVNALELDDSALYLCASSLAGLENIQYFGAGTRLSVL.

The DNA of the CDR3 is TGTGCCAGCAGCCGGGGGGGGCAGGGGACGGCCGTGGGCTACACCTTC. This sequence encodes CASSRGGQGTAVGYTF. V and J are TRBV14 and TRBJ1-2, with D perhaps matching TRBD1 (6 bases). Between the trimmed V and J ends, which lost 4 bases and 8 bases, there was a span of 23 bases. CDR1 is SGHDN, CDR2 FVKESK, per germline. The length of the CDR3 is 16 residues.

This clone was counted a few times. The chain links TRBV11-3 to TRBJ2-7, with 9 nucleotides matching TRBD2. The CDR3 consists of 15 residues. With 5 bases clipped from V and 7 bases from J, the junction kept 12 bases outside the gene matches. Looked up from germline, CDR1 is SGHNT and CDR2 is YENEEA. The CDR3 spells CASSKGTSLTGEQYF. The CDR3 nucleotides are TGTGCCAGCAGCAAAGGGACTAGCCTTACGGGGGAGCAGTACTTC.

This sequence joins TRBV11-1 and TRBJ2-3; possible D gene TRBD2, 6 bases. Trimming cost V 3 bases and J 2 bases, with 15 bases left between them. Germline values: CDR1 SGHAT, CDR2 FQDESV (reference sequence). The CDR3 runs to 16 residues. The CDR3 spells CASSFGSGAHTDTQYF. The CDR3 DNA follows: TGTGCCAGCAGCTTCGGATCGGGAGCCCACACAGATACGCAGTATTTT. The variable domain in full, with the rest retrieved from reference TRBV11-1 and TRBJ2-3, is EAEVAQSPRYKITEKSQAVAFWCDPISGHATLYWYRQILGQGPELLVQFQDESVVDDSQLPKDRFSAERLKGVDSTLKIQPAELGDSAMYLCASSFGSGAHTDTQYFGPGTRLTVL.

The gene calls are TRBV11-2 and TRBJ1-5; tentatively, D is TRBD1 (5 bases). V lost 2 bases to trimming and J lost 5 bases, with 16 bases between them. The germline CDR1 and CDR2 sequences are SGHAT and FQNNGV. This CDR3 is built from 16 residues. In DNA form, the CDR3 reads TGTGCCAGCAGCTTATTTTTCGTCAGGGTTGATCAGCCCCAGCATTTT. This codes for CASSLFFVRVDQPQHF.

The DNA of the CDR3 is TGTGCCTGGAGTGTAGAACACTATAGCAATCAGCCCCAGCATTTT. This gives the protein CAWSVEHYSNQPQHF. This rearrangement joins TRBV30 to TRBJ1-5; unclear D gene. Germline CDR1 and CDR2: GTSNPN and SVGIG (reference sequence). The CDR3 sequence is 15 residues long. V lost 0 bases, J lost 0 bases, and 9 bases lay in between.

This chain connects TRBV19 to TRBJ2-7, with 8 bases aligning to TRBD1. The V gene's germline CDR1 is LNHDA and CDR2 SQIVND (reference sequence). Trimming took 6 bases from V and 2 from J; bases not matched to a gene: 6. The CDR3 has 14 residues. The CDR3 region has the DNA TGTGCCAGTAGCGGGACAGGCCCTCCCTACGAGCAGTACTTC. Translated, it gives CASSGTGPPYEQYF.

The J gene is TRBJ1-4, the V gene TRBV27; no firm D call. The CDR3 spans 15 residues. CDR1 is MNHEY, CDR2 SMNVEV, per germline (reference sequence). The V end was cut by 0 bases, the J end by 5 bases, with 10 bases between. CDR3 sequence (DNA): TGTGCCAGCAGTTTATCAGGAGTTTCCAATGAAAAACTGTTTTTT. Its translation is CASSLSGVSNEKLFF.

The V call is TRBV15, the J call TRBJ1-2; TRBD1 matches 12 bases. V lost 0 bases and J lost 6; bases outside the gene matches: 8. CDR1 LNHNV and CDR2 YYDKDF come from the germline V gene (reference sequence). This CDR3 spans 17 amino acids. The CDR3 spells CATSRDRGGTGGHGYTF. As DNA, the CDR3 is TGTGCCACCAGCAGAGATAGGGGAGGGACAGGGGGCCATGGCTACACCTTC.

V is TRBV4-3 and J is TRBJ1-4; 7 bases map to TRBD1. With 4 bases clipped from V and 0 bases from J, the junction kept 5 bases outside the gene matches. CDR3 length: 16 residues. Germline V gene lookup returns CDR1 LGHNA and CDR2 YSLEER. CDR3 coding DNA: TGCGCCAGCAGCCTGACAGGGACGGCAACTAATGAAAAACTGTTTTTT. This gives the protein CASSLTGTATNEKLFF.

V is TRBV30 and J is TRBJ2-2; D is possibly TRBD2 (6 bases). From germline, CDR1 is GTSNPN and CDR2 SVGIG (reference sequence). The CDR3 runs to 15 residues. V lost 4 bases and J 2 bases, leaving 14 bases between the germline ends. The CDR3 sequence: CAWTKGTYNTGELFF. In nucleotides, the CDR3 is TGTGCCTGGACAAAGGGGACTTATAACACCGGGGAGCTGTTTTTT.

The rearrangement links TRBV5-1 to TRBJ2-2, with 7 positions matching TRBD1. CDR3 length equals 15 residues. In germline, CDR1 is SGHRS, CDR2 YFSETQ. V shed 4 bases, J shed 0 bases, and the junction held 3 bases outside the gene matches. This chain's CDR3 is CASSIQGTNTGELFF. DNA of the CDR3: TGCGCCAGCAGCATACAGGGGACGAACACCGGGGAGCTGTTTTTT. Using reference TRBV5-1 and TRBJ2-2 for the parts outside the CDR3, the full variable domain is KAGVTQTPRYLIKTRGQQVTLSCSPISGHRSVSWYQQTPGQGLQFLFEYFSETQRNKGNFPGRFSGRQFSNSRSEMNVSTLELGDSALYLCASSIQGTNTGELFFGEGSRLTVL.

DNA for the CDR3: TGTGCCAGTAGTTCACAGGGGGCCACTGAAGCTTTCTTT. It yields the protein CASSSQGATEAFF. V usage is TRBV19 and J usage is TRBJ1-1; TRBD1 agrees at 9 bases. Germline lookup yields CDR1 LNHDA and CDR2 SQIVND (reference sequence). The length of the CDR3 is 13 residues. Trimming took 5 bases from V and 4 from J; bases not matched to a gene: 2.

The chain is built from TRBV25-1 and TRBJ2-5; 11 nucleotides align to TRBD1. Germline V gene sequence: CDR1 MGHDK, CDR2 SYGVNS. V was clipped by 0 bases and J by 3 bases; unmatched bases: 6. This CDR3 contains 17 residues. In DNA form, the CDR3 reads TGTGCCAGCAGTGAATACCGGGACAGGGGGGCCGAAGAGACCCAGTACTTC. This encodes CASSEYRDRGAEETQYF.

The chain recombines TRBV5-1 with TRBJ2-7; D is unresolved. Trimming left V 0 bases short and J 0 bases short, with 7 bases between. There are 14 residues in the CDR3. The germline V gene has CDR1 SGHRS and CDR2 YFSETQ. In DNA form, the CDR3 reads TGCGCCAGCAGCTTGGTGGCTAGCTCCTACGAGCAGTACTTC. Amino acid sequence: CASSLVASSYEQYF.

The chain combines TRBV2 with TRBJ2-7; 10 nucleotides align to TRBD2. CDR1 is SNHLY, CDR2 FYNNEI, per germline. This CDR3 has 13 residues. The junction had 4 bases not matched to a gene; V was cut back by 7 bases and J by 4 bases. The CDR3, as DNA: TGTGCCAGCATGGGAGCGGGGGGGTACGAGCAGTACTTC. Translation: CASMGAGGYEQYF.

The chain recombines TRBV9 with TRBJ2-3; 7 nucleotides match TRBD1. Germline CDR1 is SGDLS and CDR2 is YYNGEE. With 4 bases clipped from V and 4 bases from J, the junction kept 9 bases outside the gene matches. The CDR3 consists of 15 residues. The CDR3 DNA is TGTGCCAGCAGCAACCGGGACAGACTTGCAGATACGCAGTATTTT. Translation: CASSNRDRLADTQYF.

In nucleotides, the CDR3 is TGTGCCAGCAGTGACGGCACCTATGGCTACACCTTC. As protein: CASSDGTYGYTF. The chain recombines TRBV6-4 with TRBJ1-2, with D hard to call. The CDR3 contains 12 residues. Per the germline V gene, CDR1 is MRHNA and CDR2 is SNTAGT. With 2 bases removed from V and 4 bases from J, the gap between germline ends came to 5 bases.

The rearrangement links TRBV4-1 to TRBJ2-5; the D is unclear. The germline V gene has CDR1 MGHRA and CDR2 YSYEKL. CDR3 size: 14 residues. Trimming cost V 3 bases and J 4 bases, with 12 bases left between them. The CDR3 DNA is TGCGCCAGCAGCCAGGTTAGCAGTTTAGAGACCCAGTACTTC. It is translated as CASSQVSSLETQYF.

The chain is built from TRBV7-3 and TRBJ2-1; TRBD2 aligns across 15 bases. This CDR3 has 18 residues. Germline V gene sequence: CDR1 SGHTA, CDR2 FQGTGA. J lost 2 bases, V lost 5 bases, and 7 bases had no gene match. The CDR3 nucleotides read TGTGCCAGCAGCCCATACGGACTAGCGGGAGGGGCCTACAATGAGCAGTTCTTC. Protein: CASSPYGLAGGAYNEQFF.

The chain has TRBV30 and TRBJ1-4, with D perhaps TRBD1 (5 bases). V lost 0 bases and J 8 bases, leaving 13 bases between the germline ends. The germline V gene encodes CDR1 GTSNPN and CDR2 SVGIG (reference sequence). The CDR3 extends over 14 amino acids. The CDR3 sequence is CAWSVTREEEKLFF. The DNA for the CDR3 is TGTGCCTGGAGTGTGACCAGGGAGGAGGAAAAACTGTTTTTT.

The chain has TRBV6-6 and TRBJ1-4, with D unresolved. From germline, CDR1 is MNHNY and CDR2 SVGAGI (reference sequence). The CDR3 sequence is 14 residues long. Deletions cut 6 bases from V and 4 bases from J, with 12 bases between. CDR3 sequence reads: CASRQVSLNEKLFF. CDR3 bases: TGTGCCAGCAGGCAGGTAAGCCTTAATGAAAAACTGTTTTTT.

The V and J genes are TRBV7-9 and TRBJ2-6; possible D gene TRBD2, 6 bases. The CDR3 loop spans 19 amino acids. Germline-derived CDR1 and CDR2 are SEHNR and FQNEAQ (reference sequence). Deletions cut 6 bases from V and 0 bases from J, with 21 bases between. CDR3 amino acids: CASRRTRDRLDSGANVLTF. CDR3 nucleotides: TGTGCCAGCAGACGAACCCGGGACCGACTAGACTCTGGGGCCAACGTCCTGACTTTC.